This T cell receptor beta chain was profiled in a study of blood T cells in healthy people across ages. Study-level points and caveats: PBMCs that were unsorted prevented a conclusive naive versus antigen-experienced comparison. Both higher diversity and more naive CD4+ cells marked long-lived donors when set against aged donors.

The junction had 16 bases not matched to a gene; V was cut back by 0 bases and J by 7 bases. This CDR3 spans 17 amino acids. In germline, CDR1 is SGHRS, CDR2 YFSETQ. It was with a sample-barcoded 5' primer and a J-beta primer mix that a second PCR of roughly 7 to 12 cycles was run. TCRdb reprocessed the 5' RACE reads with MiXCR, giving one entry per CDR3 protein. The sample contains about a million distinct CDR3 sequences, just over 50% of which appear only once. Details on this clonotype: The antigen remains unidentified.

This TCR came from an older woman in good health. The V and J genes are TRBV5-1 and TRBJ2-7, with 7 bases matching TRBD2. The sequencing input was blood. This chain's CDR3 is CASSLAIQRGSYNEQYF. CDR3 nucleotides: TGCGCCAGCAGCTTGGCCATCCAGCGGGGATCGTACAATGAGCAGTACTTC.